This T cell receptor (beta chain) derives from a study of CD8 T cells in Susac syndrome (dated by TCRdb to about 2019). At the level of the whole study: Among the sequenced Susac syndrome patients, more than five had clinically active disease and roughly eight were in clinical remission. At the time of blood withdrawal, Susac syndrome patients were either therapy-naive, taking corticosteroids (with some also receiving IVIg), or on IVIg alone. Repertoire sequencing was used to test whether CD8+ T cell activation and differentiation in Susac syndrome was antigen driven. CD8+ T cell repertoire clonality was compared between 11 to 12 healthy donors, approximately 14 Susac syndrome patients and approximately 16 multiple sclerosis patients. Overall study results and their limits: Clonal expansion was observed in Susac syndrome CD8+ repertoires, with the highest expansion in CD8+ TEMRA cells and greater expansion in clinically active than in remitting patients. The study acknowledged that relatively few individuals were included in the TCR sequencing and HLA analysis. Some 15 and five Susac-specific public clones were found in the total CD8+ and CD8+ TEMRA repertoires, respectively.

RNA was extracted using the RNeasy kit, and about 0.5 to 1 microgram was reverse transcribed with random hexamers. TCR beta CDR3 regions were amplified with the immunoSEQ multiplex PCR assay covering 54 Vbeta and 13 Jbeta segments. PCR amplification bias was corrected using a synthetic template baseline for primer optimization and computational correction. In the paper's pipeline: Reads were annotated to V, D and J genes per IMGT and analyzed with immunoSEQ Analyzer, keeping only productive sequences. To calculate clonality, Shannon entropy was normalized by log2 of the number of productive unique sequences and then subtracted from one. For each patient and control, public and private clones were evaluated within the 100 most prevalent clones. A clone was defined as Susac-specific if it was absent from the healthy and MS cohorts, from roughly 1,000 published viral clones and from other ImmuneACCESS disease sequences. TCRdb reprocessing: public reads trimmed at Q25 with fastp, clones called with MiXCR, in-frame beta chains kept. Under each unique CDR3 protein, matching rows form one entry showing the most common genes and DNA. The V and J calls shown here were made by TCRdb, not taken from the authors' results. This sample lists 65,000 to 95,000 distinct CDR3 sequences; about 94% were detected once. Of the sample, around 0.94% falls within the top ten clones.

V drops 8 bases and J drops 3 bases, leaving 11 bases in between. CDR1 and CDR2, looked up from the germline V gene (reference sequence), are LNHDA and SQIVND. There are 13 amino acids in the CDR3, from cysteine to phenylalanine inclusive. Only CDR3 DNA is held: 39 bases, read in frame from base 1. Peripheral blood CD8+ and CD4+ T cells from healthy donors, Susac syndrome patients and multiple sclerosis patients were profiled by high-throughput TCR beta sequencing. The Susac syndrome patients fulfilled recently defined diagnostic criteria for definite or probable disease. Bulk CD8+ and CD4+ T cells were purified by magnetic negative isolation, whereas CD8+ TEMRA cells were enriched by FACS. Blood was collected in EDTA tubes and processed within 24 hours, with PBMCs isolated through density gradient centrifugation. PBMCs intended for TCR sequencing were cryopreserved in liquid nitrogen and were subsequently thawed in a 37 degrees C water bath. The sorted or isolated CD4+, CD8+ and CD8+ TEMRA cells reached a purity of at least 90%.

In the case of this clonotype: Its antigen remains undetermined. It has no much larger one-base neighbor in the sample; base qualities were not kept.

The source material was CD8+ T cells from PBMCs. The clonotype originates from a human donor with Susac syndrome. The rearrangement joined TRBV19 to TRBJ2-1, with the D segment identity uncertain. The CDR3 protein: CASRADLYNEQFF. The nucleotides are TGTGCCAGTCGCGCGGACCTCTACAATGAGCAGTTCTTC.